This entry features one T cell receptor (beta chain) sequence. The data belong to a study of blood T cell repertoires in COVID-19. The CDR3 totals 17 residues. V dropped 2 bases and J dropped 5 bases, with 21 bases sitting between them. CDR1 and CDR2 (germline): SGHVS, FQNEAQ. Assay: immunoSEQ multiplex PCR; the TCRdb copy retains only in-frame clones and omits some. The sample consists of around 81,000 clones, approximately 91% of them appearing once. The clonotype was recovered from a man between 65 and 85 years old with acute or convalescent COVID-19. Material: peripheral blood. This chain connects TRBV7-8 to TRBJ1-1; unclear D gene. CDR3 residues: CASSLRSDLTPRTEAFF. The CDR3 DNA follows: TGTGCCAGCAGCTTACGGAGCGACCTAACGCCGAGGACTGAAGCTTTCTTT.